A single T cell receptor beta chain is shown here with its context. What it recognizes is unknown. The source of the sample is a study of a mutant IDH1 vaccine in newly diagnosed glioma. Study-wide background: There were approximately 60% males and around 40% females among treated patients, whose mean age was approximately 38 years. The therapy given earlier, which was standard therapy, consisted of radiotherapy, temozolomide, or both, and most of the patients received both.

Germline CDR1 is MNHNS and CDR2 is SASEGT. V dropped 2 bases and J dropped 0; count of bases not matched to a gene: 7. This CDR3 contains 17 residues. Data came from immunoSEQ multiplex PCR; TCRdb stores just in-frame clones and leaves some out. This sample carries over 80,000 clones, about 87% of them seen once, and the ten largest clones take around 0.6%. Study-level points and caveats: Pseudoprogression looked unconnected to shifts in top peripheral T cell clonotypes.

Specified time point: baseline, week 1 (first vaccination visit). Treatment in this sample: pre-vaccination baseline after standard-of-care therapy. Donors had new WHO grade 3 or 4 IDH1-mutant, ATRX-lost astrocytomas. This sequence joins TRBV6-1 and TRBJ2-1; 7 bases are shared with TRBD2. This clonotype was obtained from a woman aged 50 to 65 with glioma. The sequenced sample was PBMCs, obtained from a glioma patient treated with radiotherapy, temozolomide or both. CDR3 DNA: TGTGCCAGCAGTGAACTTCAACTAGCGTCCTCCTACAATGAGCAGTTCTTC. Translating gives CASSELQLASSYNEQFF.